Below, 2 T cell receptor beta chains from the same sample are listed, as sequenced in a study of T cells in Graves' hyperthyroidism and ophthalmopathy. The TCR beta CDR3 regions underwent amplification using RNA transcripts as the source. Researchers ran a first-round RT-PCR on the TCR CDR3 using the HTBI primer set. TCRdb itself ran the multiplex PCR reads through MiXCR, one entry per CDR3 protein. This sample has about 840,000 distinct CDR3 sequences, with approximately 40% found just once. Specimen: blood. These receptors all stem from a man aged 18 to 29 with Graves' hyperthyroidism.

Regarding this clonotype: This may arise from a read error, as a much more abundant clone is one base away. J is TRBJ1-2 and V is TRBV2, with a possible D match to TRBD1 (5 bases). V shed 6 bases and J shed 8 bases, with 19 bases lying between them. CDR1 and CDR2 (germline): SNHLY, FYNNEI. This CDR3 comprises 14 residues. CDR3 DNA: TGTGCCAGCAGCAAGGGCGTCCGGGGGAAGGGCTACACCTTC. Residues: CASSKGVRGKGYTF.

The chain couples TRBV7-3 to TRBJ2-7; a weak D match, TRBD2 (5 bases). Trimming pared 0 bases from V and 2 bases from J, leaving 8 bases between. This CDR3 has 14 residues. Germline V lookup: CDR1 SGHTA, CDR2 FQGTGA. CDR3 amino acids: CASSLTGEAYEQYF. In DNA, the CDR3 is TGTGCCAGCAGCTTAACGGGAGAAGCCTACGAGCAGTACTTC.